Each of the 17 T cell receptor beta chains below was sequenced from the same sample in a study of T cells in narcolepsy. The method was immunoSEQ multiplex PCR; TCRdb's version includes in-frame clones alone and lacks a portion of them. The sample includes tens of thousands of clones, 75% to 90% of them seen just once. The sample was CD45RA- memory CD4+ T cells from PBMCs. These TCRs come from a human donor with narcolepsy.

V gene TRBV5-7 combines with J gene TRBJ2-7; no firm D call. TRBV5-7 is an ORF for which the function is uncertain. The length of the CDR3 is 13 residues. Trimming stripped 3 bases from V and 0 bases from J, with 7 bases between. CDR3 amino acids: CASSSASSYEQYF. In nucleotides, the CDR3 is TGTGCCAGCAGCTCGGCCAGCTCCTACGAGCAGTACTTC.

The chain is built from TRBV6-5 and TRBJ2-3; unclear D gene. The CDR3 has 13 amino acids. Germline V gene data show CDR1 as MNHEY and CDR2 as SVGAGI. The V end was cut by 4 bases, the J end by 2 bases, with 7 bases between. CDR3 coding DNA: TGTGCCAGCAGTTCGCACTCCACAGATACGCAGTATTTT. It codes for CASSSHSTDTQYF.

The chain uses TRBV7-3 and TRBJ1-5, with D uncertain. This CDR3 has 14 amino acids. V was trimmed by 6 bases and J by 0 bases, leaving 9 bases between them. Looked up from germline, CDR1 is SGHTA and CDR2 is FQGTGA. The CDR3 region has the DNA TGTGCCAGCAGGGTCGACACTAGCAATCAGCCCCAGCATTTT. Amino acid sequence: CASRVDTSNQPQHF.

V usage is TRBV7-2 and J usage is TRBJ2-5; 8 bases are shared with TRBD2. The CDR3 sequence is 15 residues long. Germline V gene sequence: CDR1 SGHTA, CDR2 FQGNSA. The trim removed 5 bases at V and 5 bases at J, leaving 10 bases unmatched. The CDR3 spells CASSTQRGSRETQYF. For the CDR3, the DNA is TGTGCCAGCAGCACCCAGCGGGGGTCAAGGGAGACCCAGTACTTC.

The CDR3 sequence: CAARQRNTEAFF. The CDR3 region has the DNA TGTGCCGCAAGACAGCGGAACACTGAAGCTTTCTTT. This chain links TRBV10-3 with TRBJ1-1, with a weak D call TRBD1 (5 bases). CDR3 length: 12 amino acids. With 11 bases removed from V and 1 base from J, the gap between germline ends came to 11 bases. Germline values: CDR1 ENHRY, CDR2 SYGVKD.

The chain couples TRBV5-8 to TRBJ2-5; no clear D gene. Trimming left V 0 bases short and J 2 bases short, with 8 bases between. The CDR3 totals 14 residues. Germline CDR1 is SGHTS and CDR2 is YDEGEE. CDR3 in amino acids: CASSLGGPQETQYF. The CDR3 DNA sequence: TGTGCCAGCAGCTTGGGCGGACCTCAAGAGACCCAGTACTTC.

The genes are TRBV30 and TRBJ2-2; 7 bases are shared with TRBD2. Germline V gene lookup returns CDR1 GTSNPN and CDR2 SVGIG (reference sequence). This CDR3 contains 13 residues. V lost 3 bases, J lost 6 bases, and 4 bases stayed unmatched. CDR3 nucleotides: TGTGCCTGGAGCCTACGGGGGGCCGGGGAGCTGTTTTTT. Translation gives CAWSLRGAGELFF.

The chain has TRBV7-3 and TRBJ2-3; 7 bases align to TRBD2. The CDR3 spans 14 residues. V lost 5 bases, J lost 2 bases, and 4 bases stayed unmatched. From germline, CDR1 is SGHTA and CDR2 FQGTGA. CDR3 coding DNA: TGTGCCAGCAGCCACCGGGACTACACAGATACGCAGTATTTT. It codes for CASSHRDYTDTQYF.

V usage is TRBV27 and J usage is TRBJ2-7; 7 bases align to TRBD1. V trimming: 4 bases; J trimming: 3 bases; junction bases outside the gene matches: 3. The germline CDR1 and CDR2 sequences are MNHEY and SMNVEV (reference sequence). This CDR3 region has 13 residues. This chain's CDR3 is CASSSDRFYEQYF. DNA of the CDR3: TGTGCCAGCAGTTCGGACAGGTTCTACGAGCAGTACTTC.

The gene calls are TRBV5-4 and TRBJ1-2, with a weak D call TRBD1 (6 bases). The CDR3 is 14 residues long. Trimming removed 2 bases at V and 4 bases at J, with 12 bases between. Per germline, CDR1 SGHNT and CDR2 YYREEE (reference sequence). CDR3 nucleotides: TGTGCCAGCAGCTTCCAGGACAGAAGCTATGGCTACACCTTC. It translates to CASSFQDRSYGYTF. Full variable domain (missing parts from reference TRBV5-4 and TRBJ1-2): ETGVTQSPTHLIKTRGQQVTLRCSSQSGHNTVSWYQQALGQGPQFIFQYYREEENGRGNFPPRFSGLQFPNYSSELNVNALELDDSALYLCASSFQDRSYGYTFGSGTRLTVV.

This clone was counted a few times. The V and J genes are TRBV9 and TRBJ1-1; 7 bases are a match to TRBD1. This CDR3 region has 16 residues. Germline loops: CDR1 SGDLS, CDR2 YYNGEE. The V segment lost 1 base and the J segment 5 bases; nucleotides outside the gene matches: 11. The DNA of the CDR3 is TGTGCCAGCAGCGTAAGGGGGGACAGTTCGGGGACTGAAGCTTTCTTT. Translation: CASSVRGDSSGTEAFF.

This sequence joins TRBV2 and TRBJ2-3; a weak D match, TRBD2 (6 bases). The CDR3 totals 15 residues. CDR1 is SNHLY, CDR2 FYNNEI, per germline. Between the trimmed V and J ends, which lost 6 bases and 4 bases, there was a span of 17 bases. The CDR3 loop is CASRGDSEFSDTQYF. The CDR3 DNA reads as TGTGCCAGCAGGGGGGACTCCGAGTTCTCAGATACGCAGTATTTT.

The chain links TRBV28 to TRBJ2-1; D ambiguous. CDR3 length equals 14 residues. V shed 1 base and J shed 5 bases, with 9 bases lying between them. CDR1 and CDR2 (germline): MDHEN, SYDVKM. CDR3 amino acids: CASSLLGENNEQFF. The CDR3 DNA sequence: TGTGCCAGCAGTTTATTGGGCGAGAACAATGAGCAGTTCTTC.

The CDR3 here is CASSFGGSSQAFF. The CDR3, as DNA: TGTGCCAGCAGCTTTGGGGGGTCCAGCCAAGCTTTCTTT. The J gene is TRBJ1-1, the V gene TRBV11-2; tentative D call: TRBD1 (5 bases). V gave up 3 bases and J gave up 9 bases, with 14 bases separating them. The length of the CDR3 is 13 residues. Germline loops: CDR1 SGHAT, CDR2 FQNNGV.

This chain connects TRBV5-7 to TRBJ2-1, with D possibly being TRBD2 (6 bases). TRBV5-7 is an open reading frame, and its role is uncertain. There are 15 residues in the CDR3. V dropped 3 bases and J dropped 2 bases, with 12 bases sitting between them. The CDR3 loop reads CASSWRGSPYNEQFF. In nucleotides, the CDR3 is TGTGCCAGCAGCTGGAGGGGTAGCCCCTACAATGAGCAGTTCTTC.

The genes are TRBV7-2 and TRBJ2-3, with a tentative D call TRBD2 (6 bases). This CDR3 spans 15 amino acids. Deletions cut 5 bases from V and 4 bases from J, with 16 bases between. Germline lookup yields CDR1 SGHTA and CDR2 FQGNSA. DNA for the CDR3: TGTGCCAGCAGCATACCTACGTCGGGGGCAGATACGCAGTATTTT. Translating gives CASSIPTSGADTQYF.

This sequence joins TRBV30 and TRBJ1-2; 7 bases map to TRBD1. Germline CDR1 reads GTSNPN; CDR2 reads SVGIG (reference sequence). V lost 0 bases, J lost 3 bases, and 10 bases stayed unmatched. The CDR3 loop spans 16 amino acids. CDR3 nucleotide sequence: TGTGCCTGGAGTGTACATCTAGGGGGCGACGACTATGGCTACACCTTC. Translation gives CAWSVHLGGDDYGYTF.